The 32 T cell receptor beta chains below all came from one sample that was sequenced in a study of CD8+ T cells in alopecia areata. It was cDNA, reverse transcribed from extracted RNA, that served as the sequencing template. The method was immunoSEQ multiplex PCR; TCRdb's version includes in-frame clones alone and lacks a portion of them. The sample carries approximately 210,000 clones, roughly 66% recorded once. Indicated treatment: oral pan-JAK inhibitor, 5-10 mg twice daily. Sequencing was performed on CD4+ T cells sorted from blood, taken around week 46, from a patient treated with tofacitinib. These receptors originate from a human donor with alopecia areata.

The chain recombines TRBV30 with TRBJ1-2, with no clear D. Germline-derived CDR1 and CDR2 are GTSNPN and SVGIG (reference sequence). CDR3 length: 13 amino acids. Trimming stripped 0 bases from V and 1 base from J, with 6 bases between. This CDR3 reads CAWSVSSNYGYTF. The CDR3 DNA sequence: TGTGCCTGGAGTGTAAGCAGTAACTATGGCTACACCTTC.

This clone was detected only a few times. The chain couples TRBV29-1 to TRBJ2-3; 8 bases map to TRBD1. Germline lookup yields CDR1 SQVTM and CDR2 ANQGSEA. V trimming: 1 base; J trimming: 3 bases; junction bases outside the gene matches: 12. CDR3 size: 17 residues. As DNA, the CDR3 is TGCAGCGTTGAAGTAGGACAGGGAGTTCGCGGGACAGATACGCAGTATTTT. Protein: CSVEVGQGVRGTDTQYF.

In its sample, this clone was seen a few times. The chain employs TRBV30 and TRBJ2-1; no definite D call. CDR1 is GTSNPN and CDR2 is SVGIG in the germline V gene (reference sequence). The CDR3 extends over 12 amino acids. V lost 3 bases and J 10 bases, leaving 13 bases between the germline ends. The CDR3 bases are TGTGCCTGGAGCGCCGTACGGGTCGAGCAGTTCTTC. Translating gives CAWSAVRVEQFF.

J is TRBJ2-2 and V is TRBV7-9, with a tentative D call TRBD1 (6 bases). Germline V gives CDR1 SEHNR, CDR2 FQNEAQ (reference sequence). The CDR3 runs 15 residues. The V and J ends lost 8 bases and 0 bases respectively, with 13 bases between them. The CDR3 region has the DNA TGTGCCAGCCCCGGGAACAGGGCGAACACCGGGGAGCTGTTTTTT. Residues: CASPGNRANTGELFF. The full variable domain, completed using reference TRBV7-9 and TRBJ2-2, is DTGVSQNPRHKITKRGQNVTFRCDPISEHNRLYWYRQTLGQGPEFLTYFQNEAQLEKSRLLSDRFSAERPKGSFSTLEIQRTEQGDSAMYLCASPGNRANTGELFFGEGSRLTVL.

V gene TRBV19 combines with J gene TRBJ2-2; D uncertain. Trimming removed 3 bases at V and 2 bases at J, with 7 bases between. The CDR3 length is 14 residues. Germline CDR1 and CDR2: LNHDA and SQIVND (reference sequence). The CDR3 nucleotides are TGTGCCAGTAGTATGAATGGTAACACCGGGGAGCTGTTTTTT. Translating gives CASSMNGNTGELFF.

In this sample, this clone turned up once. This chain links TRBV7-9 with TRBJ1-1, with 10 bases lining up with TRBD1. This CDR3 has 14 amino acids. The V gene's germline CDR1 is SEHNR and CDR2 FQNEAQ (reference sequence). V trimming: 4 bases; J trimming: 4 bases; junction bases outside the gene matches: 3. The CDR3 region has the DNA TGTGCCAGCAGCTGGGGACAGGGGTCCACTGAAGCTTTCTTT. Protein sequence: CASSWGQGSTEAFF.

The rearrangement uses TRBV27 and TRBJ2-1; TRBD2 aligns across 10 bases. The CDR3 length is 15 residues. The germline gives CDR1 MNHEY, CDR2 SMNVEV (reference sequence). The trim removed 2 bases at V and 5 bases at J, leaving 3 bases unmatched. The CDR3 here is CASSLVAGGNNEQFF. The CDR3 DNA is TGTGCCAGCAGTTTAGTAGCGGGGGGAAACAATGAGCAGTTCTTC.

The CDR3 is CASSRTGWLTGELFF. The DNA for the CDR3 is TGTGCCAGCAGTCGGACAGGGTGGTTGACCGGGGAGCTGTTTTTT. The chain couples TRBV14 to TRBJ2-2, with TRBD1 matching over 8 bases. The J segment lost 5 bases and the V segment lost 6 bases, leaving 8 bases of the junction unmatched. Germline CDR1 reads SGHDN; CDR2 reads FVKESK. This CDR3 has 15 amino acids. The whole variable domain, filled in from reference TRBV14 and TRBJ2-2, reads EAGVTQFPSHSVIEKGQTVTLRCDPISGHDNLYWYRRVMGKEIKFLLHFVKESKQDESGMPNNRFLAERTGGTYSTLKVQPAELEDSGVYFCASSRTGWLTGELFFGEGSRLTVL.

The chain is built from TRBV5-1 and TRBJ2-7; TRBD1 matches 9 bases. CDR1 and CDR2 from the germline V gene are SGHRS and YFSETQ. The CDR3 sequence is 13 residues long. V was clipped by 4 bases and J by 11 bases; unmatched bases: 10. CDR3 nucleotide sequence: TGCGCCAGCAGCGTCCCGGGACAGGGAACGGAGTACTTC. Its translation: CASSVPGQGTEYF.

Written as DNA, the CDR3 is TGTGCCAGCAGTGAAAATAAGAGGACAGATGGCTACACCTTC. This sequence encodes CASSENKRTDGYTF. The chain employs TRBV6-1 and TRBJ1-2; D may be TRBD1 (6 bases). The CDR3 contains 14 residues. Trimming took 2 bases from V and 6 from J, leaving 13 bases between them. The germline gives CDR1 MNHNS, CDR2 SASEGT.

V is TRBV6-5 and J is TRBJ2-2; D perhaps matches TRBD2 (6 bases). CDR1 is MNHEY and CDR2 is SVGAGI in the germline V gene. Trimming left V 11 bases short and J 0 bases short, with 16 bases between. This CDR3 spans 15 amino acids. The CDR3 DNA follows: TGTGCCGCGAAGGATAAGCGGGCGAACACCGGGGAGCTGTTTTTT. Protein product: CAAKDKRANTGELFF.

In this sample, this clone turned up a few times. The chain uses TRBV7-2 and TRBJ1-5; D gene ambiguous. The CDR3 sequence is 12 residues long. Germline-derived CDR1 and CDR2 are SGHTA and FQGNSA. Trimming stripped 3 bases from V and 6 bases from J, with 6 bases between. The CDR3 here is CASSLNSQPQHF. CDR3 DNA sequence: TGTGCCAGCAGCTTGAATTCTCAGCCCCAGCATTTT. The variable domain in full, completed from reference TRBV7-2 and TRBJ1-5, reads GAGVSQSPSNKVTEKGKDVELRCDPISGHTALYWYRQSLGQGLEFLIYFQGNSAPDKSGLPSDRFSAERTGGSVSTLTIQRTQQEDSAVYLCASSLNSQPQHFGDGTRLSIL.

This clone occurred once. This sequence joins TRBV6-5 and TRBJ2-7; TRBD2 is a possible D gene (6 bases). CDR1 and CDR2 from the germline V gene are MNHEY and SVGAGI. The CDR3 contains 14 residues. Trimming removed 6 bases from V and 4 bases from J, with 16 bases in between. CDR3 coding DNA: TGTGCCAGCAGCCGTGGGGGGAGTGTGTACGAGCAGTACTTC. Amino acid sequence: CASSRGGSVYEQYF.

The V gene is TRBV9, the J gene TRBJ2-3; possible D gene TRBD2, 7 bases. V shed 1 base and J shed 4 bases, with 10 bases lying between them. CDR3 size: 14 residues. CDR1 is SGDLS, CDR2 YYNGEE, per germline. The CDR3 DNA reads TGTGCCAGCAGCGTATTGGGGGGGCCAGATACGCAGTATTTT. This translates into CASSVLGGPDTQYF.

In DNA form, the CDR3 reads TGTGCCAGCAGCCTACAGGGGACCTACGAGCAGTACTTC. The encoded protein is CASSLQGTYEQYF. J is TRBJ2-7 and V is TRBV6-5, with 7 bases fitting TRBD1. Trimming removed 6 bases from V and 2 bases from J; junction bases left unmatched: 4. Germline V CDR1 and CDR2: MNHEY, SVGAGI. This CDR3 contains 13 residues.

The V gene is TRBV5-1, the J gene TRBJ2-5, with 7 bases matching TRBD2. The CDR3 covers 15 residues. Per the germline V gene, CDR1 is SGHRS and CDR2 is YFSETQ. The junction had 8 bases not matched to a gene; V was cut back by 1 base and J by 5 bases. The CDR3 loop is CASSLNGGNGETQYF. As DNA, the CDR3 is TGCGCCAGCAGCTTGAACGGGGGGAATGGTGAGACCCAGTACTTC.

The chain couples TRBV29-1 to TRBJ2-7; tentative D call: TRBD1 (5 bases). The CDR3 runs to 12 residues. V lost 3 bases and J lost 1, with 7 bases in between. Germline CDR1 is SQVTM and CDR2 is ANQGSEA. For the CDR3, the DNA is TGCAGCGTTGACCAGGGATCCTACGAGCAGTACTTC. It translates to CSVDQGSYEQYF.

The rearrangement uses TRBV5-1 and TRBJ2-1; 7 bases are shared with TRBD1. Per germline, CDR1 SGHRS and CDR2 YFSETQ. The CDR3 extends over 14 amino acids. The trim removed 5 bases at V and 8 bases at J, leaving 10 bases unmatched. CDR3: CASRGTADAHEQFF. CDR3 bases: TGCGCCAGCAGAGGGACAGCGGATGCACATGAGCAGTTCTTC.

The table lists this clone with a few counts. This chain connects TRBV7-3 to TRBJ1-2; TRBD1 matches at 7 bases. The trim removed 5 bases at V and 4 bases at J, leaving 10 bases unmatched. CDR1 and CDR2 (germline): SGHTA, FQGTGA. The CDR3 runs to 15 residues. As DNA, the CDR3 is TGTGCCAGCAGCCCTGGACAGGTTGGAAGCTATGGCTACACCTTC. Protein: CASSPGQVGSYGYTF.

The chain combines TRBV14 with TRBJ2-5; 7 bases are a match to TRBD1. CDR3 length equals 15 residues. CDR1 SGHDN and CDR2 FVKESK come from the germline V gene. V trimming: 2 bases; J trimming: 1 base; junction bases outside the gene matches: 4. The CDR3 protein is CASSQRRTGQETQYF. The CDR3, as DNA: TGTGCCAGCAGCCAACGACGGACAGGCCAAGAGACCCAGTACTTC.

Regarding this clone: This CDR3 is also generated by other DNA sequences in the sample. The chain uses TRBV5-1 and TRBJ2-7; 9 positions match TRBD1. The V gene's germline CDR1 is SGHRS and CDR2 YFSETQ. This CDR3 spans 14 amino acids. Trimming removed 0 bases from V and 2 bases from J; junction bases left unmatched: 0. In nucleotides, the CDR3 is TGCGCCAGCAGCTTGGACAGGGGGCCCTACGAGCAGTACTTC. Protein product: CASSLDRGPYEQYF.

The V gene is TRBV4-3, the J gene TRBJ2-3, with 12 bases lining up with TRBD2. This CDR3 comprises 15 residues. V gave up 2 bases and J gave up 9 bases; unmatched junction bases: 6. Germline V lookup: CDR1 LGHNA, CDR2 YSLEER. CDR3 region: CASSQLAGGHGTQYF. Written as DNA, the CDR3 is TGCGCCAGCAGCCAACTAGCGGGGGGGCATGGCACGCAGTATTTT.

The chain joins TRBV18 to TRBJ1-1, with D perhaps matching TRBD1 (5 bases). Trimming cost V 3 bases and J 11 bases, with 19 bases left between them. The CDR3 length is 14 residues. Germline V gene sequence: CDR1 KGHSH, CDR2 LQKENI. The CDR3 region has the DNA TGTGCCAGCTCACCTCAGGGAATTGTCCCGTCGGCTTTCTTT. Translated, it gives CASSPQGIVPSAFF.

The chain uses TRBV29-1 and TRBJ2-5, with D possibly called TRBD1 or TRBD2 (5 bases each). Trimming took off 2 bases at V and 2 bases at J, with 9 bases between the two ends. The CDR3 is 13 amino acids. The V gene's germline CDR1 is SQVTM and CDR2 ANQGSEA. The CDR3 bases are TGCAGCGTTGAAAGGGGACCTCAAGAGACCCAGTACTTC. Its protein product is CSVERGPQETQYF.

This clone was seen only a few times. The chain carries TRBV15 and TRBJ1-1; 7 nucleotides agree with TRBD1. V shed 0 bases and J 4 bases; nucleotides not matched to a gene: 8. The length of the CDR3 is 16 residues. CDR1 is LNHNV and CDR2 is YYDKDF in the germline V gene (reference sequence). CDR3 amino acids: CATSRDRRGQGTEAFF. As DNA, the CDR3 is TGTGCCACCAGCAGAGATCGAAGGGGGCAGGGCACTGAAGCTTTCTTT.

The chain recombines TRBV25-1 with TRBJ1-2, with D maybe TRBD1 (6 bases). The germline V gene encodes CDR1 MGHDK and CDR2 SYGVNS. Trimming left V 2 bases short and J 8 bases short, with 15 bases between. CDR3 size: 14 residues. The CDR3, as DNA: TGTGCCAGCAGTGAAGGACAGTCCCGCGGGGGCTACACCTTC. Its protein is CASSEGQSRGGYTF.

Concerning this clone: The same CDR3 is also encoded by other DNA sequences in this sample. CDR3 sequence: CSARRQETQYF. Here the CDR3 DNA reads TGCAGTGCTAGGCGACAAGAGACCCAGTACTTC. This chain joins TRBV20-1 and TRBJ2-5, with unresolved D. V lost 3 bases, J lost 2 bases, and 4 bases lay in between. The CDR3 contains 11 residues. Germline V gene lookup returns CDR1 DFQATT and CDR2 SNEGSKA (reference sequence).

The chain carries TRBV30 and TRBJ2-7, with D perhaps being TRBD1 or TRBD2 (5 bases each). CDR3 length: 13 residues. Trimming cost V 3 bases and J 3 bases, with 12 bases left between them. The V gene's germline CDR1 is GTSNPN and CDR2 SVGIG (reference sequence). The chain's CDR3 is CAWSGTDYYEQYF. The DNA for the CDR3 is TGTGCCTGGAGCGGGACCGACTACTACGAGCAGTACTTC.

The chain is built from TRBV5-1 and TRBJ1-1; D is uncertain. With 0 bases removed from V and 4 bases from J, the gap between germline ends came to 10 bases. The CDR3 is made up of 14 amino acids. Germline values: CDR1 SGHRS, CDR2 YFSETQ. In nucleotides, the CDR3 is TGCGCCAGCAGCTTGGAGGGAGGAGGCACTGAAGCTTTCTTT. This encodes CASSLEGGGTEAFF.

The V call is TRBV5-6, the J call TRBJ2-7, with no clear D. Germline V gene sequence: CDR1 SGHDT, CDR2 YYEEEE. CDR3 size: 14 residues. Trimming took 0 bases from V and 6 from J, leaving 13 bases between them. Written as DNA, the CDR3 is TGTGCCAGCAGCTTGGGGCCGGGTTCCCTCGAGCAGTACTTC. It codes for CASSLGPGSLEQYF.

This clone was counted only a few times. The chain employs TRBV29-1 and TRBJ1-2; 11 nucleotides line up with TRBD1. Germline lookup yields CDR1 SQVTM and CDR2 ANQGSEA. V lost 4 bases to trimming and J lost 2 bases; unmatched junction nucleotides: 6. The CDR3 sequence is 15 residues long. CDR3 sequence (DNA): TGCAGCGTTGTGGGACAGGGGGTCACCAACTATGGCTACACCTTC. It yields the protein CSVVGQGVTNYGYTF. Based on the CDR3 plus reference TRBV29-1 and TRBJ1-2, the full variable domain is SAVISQKPSRDICQRGTSLTIQCQVDSQVTMMFWYRQQPGQSLTLIATANQGSEATYESGFVIDKFPISRPNLTFSTLTVSNMSPEDSSIYLCSVVGQGVTNYGYTFGSGTRLTVV.

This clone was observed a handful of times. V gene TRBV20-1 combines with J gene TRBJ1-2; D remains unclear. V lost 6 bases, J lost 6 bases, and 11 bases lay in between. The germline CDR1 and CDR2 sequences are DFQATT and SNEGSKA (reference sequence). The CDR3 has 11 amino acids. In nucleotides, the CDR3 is TGCAGTGCAACTCCCCAGGATGGCTACACCTTC. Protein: CSATPQDGYTF.